These 14 T cell receptor beta chains came from one sample sequenced in a study of somatic mutations in cytotoxic T cells in rheumatoid arthritis. Profiling relied on immunoSEQ multiplex PCR, and the TCRdb table lists in-frame clones only, not all of them. The data show around 720 clones, around 77% seen once. The specimen sequenced was synovial fluid. These TCRs come from a man aged 70-80 years with rheumatoid arthritis.

This sequence joins TRBV25-1 and TRBJ2-1, with D tentatively TRBD2 (6 bases). This CDR3 has 14 amino acids. V lost 0 bases to trimming and J lost 7 bases, with 10 bases between them. Germline V gene lookup returns CDR1 MGHDK and CDR2 SYGVNS. This chain's CDR3 is CASSEYRGRNEQFF. For the CDR3, the DNA is TGTGCCAGCAGTGAATATAGAGGGAGGAATGAGCAGTTCTTC.

J is TRBJ1-5 and V is TRBV18; no definite D call. Between the trimmed V and J ends, which lost 4 bases and 0 bases, there was a span of 7 bases. CDR3 length: 14 residues. The V gene's germline CDR1 is KGHSH and CDR2 LQKENI. The CDR3 DNA follows: TGTGCCAGCTCACAGAGTAGTAGCAATCAGCCCCAGCATTTT. This sequence encodes CASSQSSSNQPQHF. The whole variable domain, remainder taken from reference TRBV18 and TRBJ1-5, is NAGVMQNPRHLVRRRGQEARLRCSPMKGHSHVYWYRQLPEEGLKFMVYLQKENIIDESGMPKERFSAEFPKEGPSILRIQQVVRGDSAAYFCASSQSSSNQPQHFGDGTRLSIL.

This chain connects TRBV11-2 to TRBJ2-7, with 13 bases fitting TRBD2. V shed 2 bases and J 3 bases; nucleotides not matched to a gene: 4. Germline V gene data show CDR1 as SGHAT and CDR2 as FQNNGV. This CDR3 is built from 16 residues. The chain's CDR3 is CASSLRTSGGLYEQYF. In DNA form, the CDR3 reads TGTGCCAGCAGCTTAAGGACTAGCGGGGGACTCTACGAGCAGTACTTC. The full variable domain, rest sourced from reference TRBV11-2 and TRBJ2-7, is EAGVAQSPRYKIIEKRQSVAFWCNPISGHATLYWYQQILGQGPKLLIQFQNNGVVDDSQLPKDRFSAERLKGVDSTLKIQPAKLEDSAVYLCASSLRTSGGLYEQYFGPGTRLTVT.

V gene TRBV7-2 combines with J gene TRBJ2-7, with 10 bases identical to TRBD1. Germline loops: CDR1 SGHTA, CDR2 FQGNSA. J gave up 6 bases and V 1 base, and 6 bases lay outside the gene matches. The CDR3 has 15 amino acids. The CDR3 DNA reads as TGTGCCAGCAGCTTAGGATCGGGACAGGGGTTCGAGCAGTACTTC. Its translation: CASSLGSGQGFEQYF.

V gene TRBV7-9 combines with J gene TRBJ2-5; a possible D gene is TRBD1 (6 bases). V was pared by 6 bases and J by 4 bases, with 18 bases between. The CDR3 sequence is 15 residues long. Germline lookup yields CDR1 SEHNR and CDR2 FQNEAQ (reference sequence). CDR3 sequence reads: CASSWAQGLGETQYF. For the CDR3, the DNA is TGTGCCAGCAGTTGGGCACAGGGATTAGGAGAGACCCAGTACTTC.

The chain employs TRBV6-5 and TRBJ1-2; 11 positions agree with TRBD1. J lost 6 bases, V lost 2 bases, and 5 bases had no gene match. This CDR3 has 15 amino acids. Germline lookup yields CDR1 MNHEY and CDR2 SVGAGI. The DNA for the CDR3 is TGTGCCAGCAGTTACGACGGGACAGGGGGAAATGGCTACACCTTC. It encodes CASSYDGTGGNGYTF.

The V call is TRBV19, the J call TRBJ1-4, with a weak D call TRBD1 (5 bases). This CDR3 is 15 amino acids long. V was clipped by 5 bases and J by 3 bases, with 13 bases between them. The germline gives CDR1 LNHDA, CDR2 SQIVND (reference sequence). The CDR3 bases are TGTGCCAGTAGTGGGCAGGGCTGGGCTAATGAAAAACTGTTTTTT. It codes for CASSGQGWANEKLFF.

This chain joins TRBV21-1 and TRBJ2-5; the listed D gene, TRBD2, was not tested against the DNA. TRBV21-1 corresponds to a pseudogene. CDR3 length equals 16 residues. The CDR3, as DNA: TGTGCCAGCAGCAAAGCGACTCTAGGACTAGCGGAGACCCAGTACTTC. Its protein product is CASSKATLGLAETQYF.

The V gene is TRBV7-3, the J gene TRBJ2-1; TRBD2 matches 10 bases. Germline values: CDR1 SGHTA, CDR2 FQGTGA. V gave up 5 bases and J gave up 4 bases; unmatched junction bases: 5. The CDR3 loop spans 15 amino acids. The DNA for the CDR3 is TGTGCCAGCAGCCTGGGACTAGCGTCTTACAATGAGCAGTTCTTC. Translating gives CASSLGLASYNEQFF.

The chain joins TRBV5-1 to TRBJ2-2; the match to TRBD1 covers 9 bases. The CDR3 spans 15 residues. CDR1 and CDR2 from the germline V gene are SGHRS and YFSETQ. After removal of 3 bases from V and 4 bases from J, the junction contained 4 bases not matched to a gene. CDR3 DNA: TGCGCCAGCAGCTCGGGGACAGGGTTCACCGGGGAGCTGTTTTTT. Protein sequence: CASSSGTGFTGELFF.

In nucleotides, the CDR3 is TGTGCCAGCAGCAAGGGACAGGGGAACACCGGGGAGCTGTTTTTT. It yields the protein CASSKGQGNTGELFF. The rearrangement joins TRBV5-4 to TRBJ2-2, with 9 nucleotides matching TRBD1. The V segment lost 4 bases and the J segment 1 base; nucleotides outside the gene matches: 2. From germline, CDR1 is SGHNT and CDR2 YYREEE (reference sequence). CDR3 length equals 15 residues.

V and J are TRBV28 and TRBJ2-1; 13 bases line up with TRBD2. Losses at the gene ends were 2 bases for V and 4 bases for J; bases not matched to a gene: 14. From germline, CDR1 is MDHEN and CDR2 SYDVKM. CDR3 length: 20 amino acids. CDR3 residues: CASSLATSGRAKGFYNEQFF. DNA of the CDR3: TGTGCCAGCAGTTTAGCAACTAGCGGGAGGGCTAAGGGGTTTTACAATGAGCAGTTCTTC.

V is TRBV7-6 and J is TRBJ2-1, with TRBD1 matching over 10 bases. Unmatched junction bases numbered 6, after V lost 3 bases and J lost 7 bases. CDR1 and CDR2 from the germline V gene are SGHVS and FNYEAQ. The CDR3 sequence is 15 residues long. The CDR3 is CASSFPGTGVNEQFF. CDR3 bases: TGTGCCAGCAGCTTCCCCGGGACAGGGGTTAATGAGCAGTTCTTC.

A single count supports this clone. V usage is TRBV19 and J usage is TRBJ1-5, with TRBD1 as a possible D gene (5 bases). The CDR3 contains 14 residues. V lost 3 bases to trimming and J lost 2 bases, with 8 bases between them. Germline V gene sequence: CDR1 LNHDA, CDR2 SQIVND (reference sequence). The CDR3 protein is CASSMMTGNQPQHF. In nucleotides, the CDR3 is TGTGCCAGTAGTATGATGACAGGCAATCAGCCCCAGCATTTT.